This T cell receptor (beta chain) was profiled in a study of blood T cell repertoires in COVID-19. At the level of the study: Material from acute and convalescent COVID-19 was sourced from the United States, Italy and Spain.

In terms of age and location, participants ranged from about 18 to 100 years and lived in about two dozen US areas. Clinical histories supplied by participants themselves formed the basis of cohort assignment. Original data processing: Reference gene primer amplification in the assay estimated nucleated cell counts. This table comes from immunoSEQ multiplex PCR, and its TCRdb copy is limited to in-frame clones, with some not included. V and J calls and clone size are those listed in that table; D and trimming were worked out from the DNA. The top ten clones hold about 3.5% of a sample with some 150,000 clones, around four fifths of them seen once. Trimming took 2 bases from V and 5 from J, leaving 10 bases between them. CDR3 length equals 15 residues. CDR1 and CDR2 (germline): LGHDT, YNNKEL (reference sequence).

Sequenced sample: PBMCs or T cells enriched from blood (not recorded which). This clonotype was sampled from a woman aged 45-65 years in a cohort exposed to, infected with or recovered from COVID-19 (not recorded which). The rearrangement joins TRBV3-1 (or the pseudogene TRBV3-2) to TRBJ1-6; weak D call: TRBD1 (6 bases). The DNA of the CDR3 is TGTGCCAGCAGCCAAACGGACAGTAATAATTCACCCCTCCACTTT. This sequence encodes CASSQTDSNNSPLHF.